This T cell receptor beta chain is from a study of tumor-infiltrating lymphocytes in primary liver carcinoma (dated by TCRdb to 2016 to 2017). Regarding the study in general: Between late 2015 and March 2016, roughly five patients in China with histopathologically diagnosed primary liver carcinoma had their tumors surgically resected. Tumors of the five patients were stage T1-T3 N0M0 with maximum diameters of roughly 4 to 11 cm. A total of 35 specimens from 5 patients underwent TCRbeta repertoire sequencing, comprising about 25 tumor regions, 5 adjacent noncancerous liver tissues and 5 peripheral blood samples. Across five regions of each liver tumor, along with adjacent normal tissue and blood, the study brought together TCRbeta repertoire sequencing, expression microarrays and whole-exome sequencing. Technical replicate repertoires showed high reproducibility, with mean shared-clone rates approximately 0.87 and correlation coefficients above 0.95. Roughly 3.65 to 7.13 million productive TCRbeta reads were obtained per sample, and no significant difference in read depth was found between tissue types. Of the five patients (three men and two women, aged 30 to 69 years), four had hepatocellular carcinoma and one had combined HCC and intrahepatic cholangiocarcinoma. Overall study outcomes, separate from this receptor: Pairs of tumor regions showed greater repertoire overlap (mean about 35%) than tumor-adjacent pairs (about 17%) or tumor-blood pairs (approximately 15%), which is consistent with antigen-driven expansion. Because the samples were bulk and unsorted, CD4+ and CD8+ T cell repertoires could not be compared. With just 4 or 5 patients in the study, the authors point out that the findings should be validated in a larger study. Only the TCR beta chain was sequenced, which likely underestimates true repertoire diversity because unpaired alpha chains were not captured. The top 250 clones made up a significantly larger repertoire fraction in tumors than in blood (p = 0.039).

About this clonotype itself: Its target antigen remains unknown. One end of the junction varies from germline; a read error may be responsible.

CDR1 and CDR2 (MGHRA, YSYEKL) derive from the germline V gene. The CDR3 sequence holds 17 residues, the cysteine and phenylalanine included. CDR3 DNA is the only sequence kept; it has 51 bases, read in frame from the first base. RNA from unsorted whole blood was extracted with TRIzol reagent, and germline DNA was obtained with the DNeasy Blood & Tissue kit. Patients had chronic HBV infection and were treatment-naive at sampling. Before surgery, roughly 4 milliliters of peripheral blood were collected into K2EDTA tubes. A constant-region primer and ProtoScript II reverse transcriptase were used to reverse-transcribe TCRbeta-specific cDNA from around 530 ng total RNA. Three nested multiplex PCR rounds, following a slightly modified ARM-PCR procedure, were used to build the TCRbeta libraries. Each of the first two PCR rounds ran for around 10 cycles using multiplex TRBV1-TRBV30 forward primers together with a Cbeta reverse primer. Sample barcodes and Illumina adapters were added in a final 25-cycle PCR using Deep VentR polymerase. Before sequencing, amplicons of 200-500 bp were purified from gel using a QIAquick gel extraction kit. The TCRbeta amplicons were sequenced with 250-bp paired-end reads on an Illumina HiSeq 2500. The original pipeline was this. Reads were quality-trimmed with Trimmomatic v0.33, and paired reads were merged with FLASH v1.2.11 to recover full CDR3 sequences. V, D and J germline segments were assigned to the rearranged TCRbeta sequences using MiGEC v1.2.1b. Clonotype statistics, along with Shannon-Wiener diversity indices, were calculated using VDJtools v1.0.0. Except for diversity analysis, only each sample's 250 most abundant clonotypes were used in subsequent analyses to reduce sampling bias. TCRdb trimmed public reads at Q25 via fastp, called clones via MiXCR and kept in-frame beta chains. Here each entry gathers all rows of one CDR3 protein and keeps the most common genes and DNA. These V and J calls derive from TCRdb rather than the authors' analysis. The sample data list 190,000 or so distinct CDR3 sequences, and 65% of these were observed just once. Under 7.5% of the sample is held by the ten biggest clonotypes.

Rearrangement joined TRBV4-1 to TRBJ1-5; TRBD1 is possibly the D segment (5 matching bases). The sequenced sample was peripheral blood. The receptor's source is a woman in her fifties or sixties with primary liver carcinoma and hepatitis B virus infection. The DNA sequence is given as TGCGCCAGCATCCAAGAATTTGGTGTGACAGTCAATCAGCCCCAGCAATTT. Its product reads: CASIQEFGVTVNQPQQF.